This entry features one TCR beta chain sequence. Using immunoSEQ multiplex PCR, the repertoire was profiled, and TCRdb retains in-frame clones only, with some absent. The sample lists roughly 2.1 million clones; just over 90% were seen once. The data belong to a study of shared clonotypes between healthy human individuals. In the study overall: The people who gave samples were two women and a few men aged 18 to 49.

CD8 cells classed as naive were CD45RO-negative and positively selected for CCR7, excluding terminally differentiated effector memory CD45RA+ cells. The sequenced sample consisted of naive CD8+ T cells from PBMCs. This clonotype was sampled from a man aged 18 to 30 in good health. Some clones in this sample may be carry-over from other donors' samples.

The chain's CDR3 is CASSYDSYEQYF. DNA of the CDR3: TGCGCCAGCAGCTATGACAGCTACGAGCAGTACTTC. This rearrangement joins TRBV5-1 to TRBJ2-7; maybe TRBD1 (5 bases). CDR1 and CDR2 from the germline V gene are SGHRS and YFSETQ. Trimming took 3 bases from V and 3 from J, leaving 7 bases between them. The CDR3 has 12 residues.